These T cell receptor beta chains were read from a single sample in a study of cytomegalovirus exposure and HLA in healthy donors. Here immunoSEQ multiplex PCR was the method, and the copy in TCRdb shows in-frame clones only, minus some. The sample shows about 170,000 clones, roughly 96% of them seen only once. The sample comprised PBMCs. The source of these receptors is a young woman in good health and CMV-seronegative. The CDR3 runs from the conserved cysteine through the conserved F or W. A D gene is named only where the DNA matches it firmly. A clone size is listed for some rows: how often the clone was seen (once, few, many), or a class if it is expanded.

>.|12|TRBJ2-2|TRBV6-1|.
TGTGCCAGCAGTCCTAGCCCCGGGGAGCTGTTTTTT
CASSPSPGELFF
>.|12|TRBJ1-2|TRBV5-1|TRBD1
TGCGCCAGCAGCCCGACAGGGTATGGCTACACCTTC
CASSPTGYGYTF
>.|13|TRBJ2-1|TRBV6-5|.
TGTGCCAGCACCTACCGTGGGGGCCGGGAGCAGTTCTTC
CASTYRGGREQFF
>.|12|TRBJ1-6|TRBV4-3|.
TGCGCCAGCCGAGACACTGGATCACCCCTCCACTTT
CASRDTGSPLHF
>.|17|TRBJ1-5|TRBV4-2|.
TGTGCCAGCAGCCGAAGGCAACGACAGGTGGGCCATCAGCCCCAGCATTTT
CASSRRQRQVGHQPQHF
>.|16|TRBJ2-1|TRBV5-1|.
TGCGCCAGCAGCATTGGGGTTGACAGGACCATGGGTGAGCAGTTCTTC
CASSIGVDRTMGEQFF
>.|13|TRBJ1-1|TRBV5-6|.
TGTGCCAGCAGCTCAGGATGGGTGACTGAAGCTTTCTTT
CASSSGWVTEAFF
>.|15|TRBJ1-4|TRBV18|TRBD1
TGTGCCAGCTCACCACCCGGGACAGGGGGTGAAAAACTGTTTTTT
CASSPPGTGGEKLFF
>.|12|TRBJ2-7|TRBV12-5|.
TGTGCTAGTGGCCCCCCAGGGAACGAGCAGTACTTC
CASGPPGNEQYF
>.|16|TRBJ2-3|TRBV14|.
TGTGCCAGCAGCACCCGACAGGAGAGAACCACAGATACGCAGTATTTT
CASSTRQERTTDTQYF
>.|14|TRBJ1-1|TRBV19|.
TGTGCCAGTAGTATAGTATCCTCCGATCCCGGAGCTTTCTTT
CASSIVSSDPGAFF
>.|15|TRBJ2-3|TRBV5-1|.
TGCGCCAGCAGCTTGGCCCAGGGGCGCACAGATACGCAGTATTTT
CASSLAQGRTDTQYF
>.|17|TRBJ2-3|TRBV5-6|.
TGTGCCAGCAGCATTGCCCCCGGGGGACCTAACACAGATACGCAGTATTTT
CASSIAPGGPNTDTQYF
>.|11|TRBJ1-2|TRBV19|.
TGTGCCAGCACGGACTCGTGGGGCTACACCTTC
CASTDSWGYTF
>.|17|TRBJ2-5|TRBV7-8|TRBD2
TGTGCCAGCAGCAATCTTCGCGGTGCTTTAGCGGGTAGGACCCAGTACTTC
CASSNLRGALAGRTQYF
>once|12|TRBJ2-7|TRBV4-1|.
TGCGCCAGCAGCCAAGGGGGGGACGAGCAGTACTTC
CASSQGGDEQYF
>.|13|TRBJ1-5|TRBV2|.
TGTGCCAGCAGTCGAGGTGGCAATCAGCCCCAGCATTTT
CASSRGGNQPQHF
>once|15|TRBJ2-3|TRBV5-6|TRBD2
TGTGCCAGCAGCCCGAGCGGGGGGGCCAAAGATACGCAGTATTTT
CASSPSGGAKDTQYF
>.|13|TRBJ1-6|TRBV4-1|.
TGCGCCAGCAGCAAGCGGCTTCCCTCACCCCTCCACTTT
CASSKRLPSPLHF
>.|15|TRBJ2-7|TRBV2|TRBD1
TGTGCCAGCAGCCCTAGGACAGGGGGGTATTCCGAGCAGTACTTC
CASSPRTGGYSEQYF
>.|14|TRBJ2-5|TRBV7-7|TRBD2
TGTGCTAGCAGCCCTAGCGGGGGCCAAGAGACCCAGTACTTC
CASSPSGGQETQYF
>.|16|TRBJ1-3|TRBV19|.
TGTGCCAGTAGTTCCTCGACAGCTTCCTCTGGAAACACCATATATTTT
CASSSSTASSGNTIYF
>.|14|TRBJ2-7|TRBV5-1|.
TGCGCCAGCAGCTTGACAGGGCGACCCTACGAGCAGTACTTC
CASSLTGRPYEQYF
>.|15|TRBJ1-4|TRBV7-6|.
TGTGCCAGCACCTTAACCTCAGGGTGGAATGAAAAACTGTTTTTT
CASTLTSGWNEKLFF
>once|15|TRBJ2-7|TRBV4-2|.
TGTGCCAGCAGCCCATCTTTAGGCGGCTCCTACGAGCAGTACTTC
CASSPSLGGSYEQYF
>.|12|TRBJ2-1|TRBV4-3|.
TGCGCCAGCAGCCAGACAGGTAATGAGCAGTTCTTC
CASSQTGNEQFF
>.|16|TRBJ2-2|TRBV14|.
TGTGCCAGCAGCCCAGGATGGGGCCAAAACACCGGGGAGCTGTTTTTT
CASSPGWGQNTGELFF